This entry features one T cell receptor beta chain sequence. TCRdb's table, derived via immunoSEQ multiplex PCR, lists solely in-frame clones and lacks some. The profile shows some 150,000 clones, more than 70% of them singletons. These data come from a study of cytotoxic CD8 clonotypes in ibrutinib-treated CLL. The sample in question was PBMCs, obtained after 36 months of ibrutinib treatment. The receptor comes from a human donor with chronic lymphocytic leukemia.

This CDR3 is CASSSGQDQPQHF. The CDR3 bases are TGCGCCAGCAGCTCGGGACAGGATCAGCCCCAGCATTTT. The chain links TRBV5-1 to TRBJ1-5, with TRBD1 matching 8 bases. From germline, CDR1 is SGHRS and CDR2 YFSETQ. With 3 bases clipped from V and 5 bases from J, the junction kept 1 base outside the gene matches. CDR3 length equals 13 residues.